Below, one T cell receptor (beta chain) is given with its context. What it binds is not known. The data originate from a study of OX40 agonist ivuxolimab in advanced cancers. Study overall: Ivuxolimab is an agonistic anti-OX40 (CD134) antibody, and patients were treated with it.

Germline CDR1 reads MNHEY; CDR2 reads SVGAGI. The CDR3 has 13 amino acids. V lost 3 bases and J lost 3, with 8 bases in between. Overall study findings and caveats: At 0.1 to 3.0 mg/kg and by week 6, CD4+ and CD8+ T cells in the blood had expanded clonally.

Libraries were prepared by immunoSEQ multiplex PCR; TCRdb keeps only in-frame clonotypes and omits some of them. Found here are 68,000 or so clones, 80% to 90% of them singletons; the top ten hold around 8.3%. This chain links TRBV6-5 with TRBJ1-1; D is undetermined. The sequence was obtained from an adult with an advanced solid tumor such as melanoma, head and neck, liver or kidney cancer. The source was CD4+ or CD8+ T cells sorted from blood, collected in a trial of the OX40 agonist ivuxolimab. CDR3 bases: TGTGCCAGCAGTTATGGGATGGACACTGAAGCTTTCTTT. Its translation: CASSYGMDTEAFF.